What follows are 8 T cell receptor beta chains derived from one specimen sequenced in a study of beta chain features in type 1 diabetes. Expressed TCRB transcripts were sequenced because the isolated RNA had all been reverse transcribed beforehand. Profiled with immunoSEQ multiplex PCR; TCRdb holds only in-frame clones, not every one. The table includes under 950,000 clones, roughly 15% detected once. The specimen was naive CD4+ T cells from blood. Receptors originate from a woman aged 18-29 years in good health.

In its sample, this clone was seen once. The chain combines TRBV15 with TRBJ1-5; D not resolved. There are 15 residues in the CDR3. Germline lookup yields CDR1 LNHNV and CDR2 YYDKDF (reference sequence). Trimming removed 0 bases at V and 0 bases at J, with 6 bases between. The DNA for the CDR3 is TGTGCCACCAGCAGAGAGCGATATAGCAATCAGCCCCAGCATTTT. As protein: CATSRERYSNQPQHF.

This clone was detected a few times. The chain combines TRBV6-6 with TRBJ2-7; TRBD1 might be the D (6 bases). CDR1 MNHNY and CDR2 SVGAGI come from the germline V gene (reference sequence). V lost 6 bases to trimming and J lost 3 bases, with 21 bases between them. CDR3 length: 16 residues. The CDR3 reads CASSDGDTLSRYEQYF. In nucleotides, the CDR3 is TGTGCCAGCAGCGACGGGGACACTTTAAGCCGCTACGAGCAGTACTTC.

In its sample, this clone was seen a few times. The V and J genes are TRBV5-1 and TRBJ2-3, with TRBD2 matching over 13 bases. The CDR3 runs 16 residues. The ends lost 3 bases at V and 6 bases at J; junction bases unmatched: 7. CDR1 and CDR2 from the germline V gene are SGHRS and YFSETQ. The CDR3 spells CASSYGLAGVSDTQYF. The CDR3, as DNA: TGCGCCAGCAGCTACGGACTAGCGGGAGTTTCGGATACGCAGTATTTT.

The rearrangement joins TRBV29-1 to TRBJ2-7, with 8 bases lining up with TRBD1. After removal of 4 bases from V and 7 bases from J, the junction contained 6 bases not matched to a gene. The CDR3 covers 12 residues. Germline V CDR1 and CDR2: SQVTM, ANQGSEA. In DNA, the CDR3 is TGCAGCGTTGTCCCAGGGGGCAATGAGCAGTACTTC. Translated: CSVVPGGNEQYF.

This rearrangement joins TRBV19 to TRBJ1-2; 7 bases align to TRBD1. Germline-derived CDR1 and CDR2 are LNHDA and SQIVND (reference sequence). V dropped 4 bases and J dropped 8; count of bases not matched to a gene: 13. CDR3 length: 15 residues. The CDR3 loop is CASSTAGDRSRGYTF. The CDR3 nucleotides read TGTGCCAGTAGTACCGCCGGGGACAGATCCAGGGGCTACACCTTC.

The chain employs TRBV7-9 and TRBJ2-1; D gene unclear. V lost 1 base, J lost 2 bases, and 18 bases lay in between. This CDR3 has 18 amino acids. In germline, CDR1 is SEHNR, CDR2 FQNEAQ (reference sequence). CDR3 loop: CASSLGGANSPPYNEQFF. The CDR3, as DNA: TGTGCCAGCAGCTTAGGCGGCGCGAACTCCCCGCCCTACAATGAGCAGTTCTTC.

This clone was seen only a few times. The gene calls are TRBV2 and TRBJ1-6, with D possibly TRBD1 on 6 matching bases. V was shortened by 7 bases and J by 7 bases, with 8 bases between the two germline ends. The CDR3 contains 12 residues. The germline V gene encodes CDR1 SNHLY and CDR2 FYNNEI. The CDR3 sequence is CASNQGNSPLHF. The DNA of the CDR3 is TGTGCCAGCAATCAGGGGAATTCACCCCTCCACTTT.

Details on this clone: This specimen includes other DNA sequences encoding the same CDR3. This rearrangement joins TRBV7-3 to TRBJ2-3; D gene uncertain. Trimming took 2 bases from V and 2 from J, leaving 5 bases between them. There are 13 residues in the CDR3. CDR1 and CDR2 from the germline V gene are SGHTA and FQGTGA. CDR3 sequence reads: CASSLAYTDTQYF. CDR3 coding DNA: TGTGCCAGCAGCTTAGCGTACACAGATACGCAGTATTTT. Drawing the rest from reference TRBV7-3 and TRBJ2-3, the complete variable domain is GAGVSQTPSNKVTEKGKYVELRCDPISGHTALYWYRQSLGQGPEFLIYFQGTGAADDSGLPNDRFFAVRPEGSVSTLKIQRTERGDSAVYLCASSLAYTDTQYFGPGTRLTVL.